This T cell receptor beta chain was obtained from a study of HIV-infected patients and healthy controls. Findings and caveats of the study: Only sixteen HIV-infected individuals were processed, a major limit on how widely findings apply.

This clonotype came up a few times. Its antigen is unidentified. cDNA was made from 400 to 500 ng RNA using alpha and beta constant primers. Separate chain-specific third strand synthesis with multiplexing indices produced the alpha and beta libraries. A single primer pair per chain amplified all rearrangements, with per-molecule barcodes. A 5' RACE adapter with a random hexamer and the SP2 primer site was joined to cDNA. Using its own MiXCR run on the 5' RACE reads, TCRdb lists one record per CDR3 protein. The sample carries about 4,400 distinct CDR3 sequences, roughly 8.3% recorded once. The repertoire came from unfractionated whole blood and reflected all unsorted peripheral T cells. Peripheral blood, roughly 2.4 ml, was drawn for RNA extraction. Germline trimming cut 6 bases from V and 3 bases from J; bases unmatched to any gene: 3. Germline V gives CDR1 DFQATT, CDR2 SNEGSKA (reference sequence). CDR3 length: 13 residues.

The chain carries TRBV20-1 and TRBJ2-3; 10 bases map to TRBD2. The receptor comes from an adult with HIV infection. The sample was blood, taken before antiretroviral therapy. CDR3 coding DNA: TGCAGTGCGCAACTAGCGGGGACAGATACGCAGTATTTT. Translating it yields CSAQLAGTDTQYF.